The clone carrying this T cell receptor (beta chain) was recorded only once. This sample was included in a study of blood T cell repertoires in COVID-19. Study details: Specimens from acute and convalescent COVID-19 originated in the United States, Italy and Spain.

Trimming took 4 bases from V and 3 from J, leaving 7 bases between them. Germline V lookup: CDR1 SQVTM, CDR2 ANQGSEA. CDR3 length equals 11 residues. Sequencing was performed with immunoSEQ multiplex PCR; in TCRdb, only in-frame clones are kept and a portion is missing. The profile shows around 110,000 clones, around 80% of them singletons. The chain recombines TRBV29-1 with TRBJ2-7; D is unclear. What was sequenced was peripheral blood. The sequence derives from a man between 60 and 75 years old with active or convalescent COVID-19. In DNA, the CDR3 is TGCAGCGTTGGACTCGGCTACGAGCAGTACTTC. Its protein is CSVGLGYEQYF.